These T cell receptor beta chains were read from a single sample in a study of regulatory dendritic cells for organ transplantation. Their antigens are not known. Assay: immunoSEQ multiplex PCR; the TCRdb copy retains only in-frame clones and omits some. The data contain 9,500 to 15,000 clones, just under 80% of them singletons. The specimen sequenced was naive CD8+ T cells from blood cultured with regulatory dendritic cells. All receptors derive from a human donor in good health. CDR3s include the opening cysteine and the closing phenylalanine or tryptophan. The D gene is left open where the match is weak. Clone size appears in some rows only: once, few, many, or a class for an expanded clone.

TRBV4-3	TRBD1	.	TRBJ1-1	CASSQDRGQDTEAFF	TGCGCCAGCAGCCAAGACAGGGGGCAAGACACTGAAGCTTTCTTT
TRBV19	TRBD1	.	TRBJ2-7	CASSLRDRPYEQYF	TGTGCCAGTAGTCTCCGGGACAGACCCTACGAGCAGTACTTC
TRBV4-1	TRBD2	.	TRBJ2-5	CASSQEASGETQYF	TGCGCCAGCAGCCAAGAGGCTAGCGGAGAGACCCAGTACTTC
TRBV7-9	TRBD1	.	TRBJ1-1	CASSADRGEEAFF	TGTGCCAGCAGCGCAGACAGGGGCGAAGAAGCTTTCTTT
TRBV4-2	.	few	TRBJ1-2	CASSQDMQGYTF	TGTGCCAGCAGCCAAGATATGCAGGGCTACACCTTC
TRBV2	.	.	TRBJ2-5	CASRVTSNLETQYF	TGTGCCAGCAGGGTAACTAGCAACCTCGAGACCCAGTACTTC
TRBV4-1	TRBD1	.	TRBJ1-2	CASSQVETGLNYGYTF	TGCGCCAGCAGCCAAGTCGAGACAGGGCTCAACTATGGCTACACCTTC
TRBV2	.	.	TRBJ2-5	CATWDAGETQYF	TGTGCCACCTGGGATGCGGGAGAGACCCAGTACTTC
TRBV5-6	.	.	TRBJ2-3	CATGGDTQYF	TGTGCCACTGGAGGAGATACGCAGTATTTT
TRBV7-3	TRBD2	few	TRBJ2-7	CASSPSGGSYEQYF	TGTGCCAGCAGCCCCAGCGGGGGCTCCTACGAGCAGTACTTC
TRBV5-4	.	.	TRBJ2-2	CASSKWEAGELFF	TGTGCCAGCAGCAAATGGGAGGCCGGGGAGCTGTTTTTT
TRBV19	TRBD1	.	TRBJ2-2	CASSTLPGQLTGELFF	TGTGCCAGTAGTACTCTTCCGGGACAGTTAACCGGGGAGCTGTTTTTT
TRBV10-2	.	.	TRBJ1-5	CASSESARGHQPQHF	TGCGCCAGCAGTGAGTCGGCCAGGGGCCATCAGCCCCAGCATTTT
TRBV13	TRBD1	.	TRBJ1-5	CASSQRGDRINQPQHF	TGTGCCAGCAGCCAGCGAGGGGACAGGATAAATCAGCCCCAGCATTTT
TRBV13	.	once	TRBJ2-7	CASSLVAGAAEQYF	TGTGCCAGCAGCTTAGTTGCGGGGGCGGCGGAGCAGTACTTC
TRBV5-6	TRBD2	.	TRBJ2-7	CASSSIGGGFHEQYF	TGTGCCAGCAGCTCCATTGGGGGAGGGTTCCACGAGCAGTACTTC
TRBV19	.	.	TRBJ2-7	CASSNAMLPYEQYF	TGTGCCAGTAGTAACGCCATGCTCCCCTACGAGCAGTACTTC
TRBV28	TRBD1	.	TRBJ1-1	CASSSWTGGTEAFF	TGTGCCAGCAGTTCTTGGACAGGGGGAACTGAAGCTTTCTTT
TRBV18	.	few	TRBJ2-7	CASSPPGSDEQYF	TGTGCCAGCTCACCACCGGGGAGCGACGAGCAGTACTTC
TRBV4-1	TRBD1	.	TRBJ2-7	CASSPSVGQGYEQYF	TGCGCCAGCAGCCCCTCGGTGGGACAGGGGTACGAGCAGTACTTC
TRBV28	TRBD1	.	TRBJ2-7	CASSSPGQSYEQYF	TGTGCCAGCAGTTCGCCGGGACAGTCATACGAGCAGTACTTC
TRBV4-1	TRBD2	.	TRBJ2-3	CASSPLGLAGNTDTQYF	TGCGCCAGCAGCCCTCTCGGACTAGCGGGGAACACAGATACGCAGTATTTT
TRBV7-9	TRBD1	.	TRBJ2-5	CASSSLGQQETQYF	TGTGCCAGCAGCTCCCTGGGACAGCAAGAGACCCAGTACTTC
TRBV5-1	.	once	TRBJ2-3	CASSLERSTDTQYF	TGCGCCAGCAGCTTGGAACGGAGCACAGATACGCAGTATTTT
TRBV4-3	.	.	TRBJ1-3	CASSQGGRGFSGNTIYF	TGCGCCAGCAGCCAAGGGGGCAGGGGCTTCTCTGGAAACACCATATATTTT
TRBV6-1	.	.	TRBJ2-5	CASSESTGEETQYF	TGTGCCAGCAGTGAATCTACCGGGGAAGAGACCCAGTACTTC
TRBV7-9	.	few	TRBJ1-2	CASSSGYTSSSGYGYTF	TGTGCCAGCAGCTCAGGGTATACCTCGTCCAGTGGCTATGGCTACACCTTC